This entry concerns a single T cell receptor beta chain. The target antigen is unknown. Germline V gene data show CDR1 as WSHSY and CDR2 as SAAADI. The CDR3 has 15 residues. Trimming pared 6 bases from V and 5 bases from J, leaving 19 bases between. This sample is part of a study of response to subunit inactivated influenza vaccine. Study results and limitations: Few additional T cells are recruited per seasonal influenza vaccination, authors suggested.

From the RT-PCR reads, TCRdb called clonotypes with MiXCR, one entry per CDR3 protein. The repertoire includes under 200,000 distinct CDR3 sequences, around 9.9% of them detected once, and roughly an eighth sits in the top ten. The sequence came from a middle-aged man who received an inactivated influenza vaccine. V gene TRBV10-2 combines with J gene TRBJ1-1; a possible D gene is TRBD1 (5 bases). The input for sequencing was non-naive T cells sorted from PBMCs, taken roughly 47 days after vaccination. As DNA, the CDR3 is TGCGCCAGCAGGGGGGGTTCTGGGAGGAATACTGAAGCTTTCTTT. Translation: CASRGGSGRNTEAFF.